These T cell receptor beta chains were read from a single sample in a study of radiation and T cells in renal cell carcinoma. The assay was immunoSEQ multiplex PCR, and TCRdb's table has in-frame clones only and misses some. The sample lists 130,000 or so clones, around 78% occurring once. The sequencing here drew on blood, taken from a patient whose treatment included radiotherapy and nephrectomy. Source of these receptors: a woman aged 50 to 60 with renal cell carcinoma. CDR3s include the opening cysteine and the closing phenylalanine or tryptophan. The D gene is left open where the match is weak. The size entry is marked missing in some rows and otherwise reads once, few, many or a size class.

D gene | J gene | V gene | clone size | CDR3 protein | CDR3 DNA
TRBD1 | TRBJ1-2 | TRBV4-1 | NA | CASSQEGTGGYGYTF | TGCGCCAGCAGCCAAGAAGGGACAGGGGGTTATGGCTACACCTTC
TRBD1 | TRBJ2-7 | TRBV5-1 | NA | CASSLGQGLTYEQYF | TGCGCCAGCAGCTTAGGACAGGGGCTAACCTACGAGCAGTACTTC
NA | TRBJ1-1 | TRBV14 | NA | CASSQNIRNTEAFF | TGTGCCAGCAGCCAAAACATCCGGAACACTGAAGCTTTCTTT
TRBD1 | TRBJ2-3 | TRBV6-5 | NA | CASSRQGDTQYF | TGTGCCAGCAGCCGACAGGGGGATACGCAGTATTTT
NA | TRBJ2-7 | TRBV5-6 | once | CASSLEDRTYEQYF | TGTGCCAGCAGCTTGGAAGACAGGACCTACGAGCAGTACTTC
TRBD2 | TRBJ2-3 | TRBV6-4 | NA | CASSDPHTGGTQYF | TGTGCCAGCAGTGACCCTCATACGGGGGGAACGCAGTATTTT
NA | TRBJ2-7 | TRBV21-1 | NA | CASSQRTSGSYEQYF | TGTGCCAGCAGCCAACGGACTAGCGGGAGTTACGAGCAGTACTTC
NA | TRBJ2-5 | TRBV5-1 | NA | CASSLAPGADGRETQYF | TGCGCCAGCAGCCTCGCCCCAGGGGCCGATGGACGCGAGACCCAGTACTTC
TRBD2 | TRBJ2-5 | TRBV29-1 | many | CSVSVAGGPRETQYF | TGCAGCGTTTCCGTAGCGGGAGGGCCCAGGGAGACCCAGTACTTC
TRBD1 | TRBJ1-1 | TRBV5-1 | few | CASSPRQGDTEAFF | TGCGCCAGCAGCCCACGACAGGGGGACACTGAAGCTTTCTTT
NA | TRBJ1-1 | TRBV29-1 | NA | CSVGDRLEAFF | TGCAGCGTTGGGGATCGGCTCGAAGCTTTCTTT
NA | TRBJ1-2 | TRBV6-6 | NA | CASSAGRPYGYTF | TGTGCCAGCAGTGCGGGACGGCCCTATGGCTACACCTTC
NA | TRBJ1-1 | TRBV9 | few | CASSPYRAPNTEAFF | TGTGCCAGCAGCCCTTACAGGGCCCCGAACACTGAAGCTTTCTTT
NA | TRBJ2-7 | TRBV7-6 | NA | CASSFEVGEQYF | TGTGCCAGCAGCTTTGAAGTCGGTGAGCAGTACTTC
NA | TRBJ2-7 | TRBV6-6 | NA | CASTQGSYEQYF | TGTGCCAGCACTCAGGGGAGCTACGAGCAGTACTTC
NA | TRBJ1-4 | TRBV10-3 | NA | CAISESFREKLFF | TGTGCCATCAGTGAGTCTTTTAGAGAAAAACTGTTTTTT
TRBD1 | TRBJ2-7 | TRBV19 | NA | CASARTGLGEQYF | TGTGCCAGTGCGAGGACAGGCCTCGGCGAGCAGTACTTC
TRBD1 | TRBJ1-5 | TRBV6-5 | NA | CASSTPRDRGQPQHF | TGTGCCAGCAGTACCCCCCGGGACAGGGGGCAGCCCCAGCATTTT
TRBD1 | TRBJ1-5 | TRBV5-1 | NA | CASSRTGLGNQPQHF | TGCGCCAGCAGCCGGACAGGGCTGGGCAATCAGCCCCAGCATTTT
NA | TRBJ2-5 | TRBV28 | NA | CAVQGGLKDGTQYF | TGTGCCGTACAAGGGGGACTAAAAGACGGGACCCAGTACTTC
NA | TRBJ2-7 | TRBV5-1 | NA | CASSLDPGAYEQYF | TGCGCCAGCAGCTTGGATCCCGGCGCCTACGAGCAGTACTTC
TRBD1 | TRBJ1-5 | TRBV5-6 | NA | CASSSLTGGNQPQHF | TGTGCCAGCAGCTCCTTGACAGGGGGCAATCAGCCCCAGCATTTT
NA | TRBJ2-7 | TRBV1 | NA | CTSSQDQSGTGSYEQYF | TGCACCAGCAGCCAAGATCAATCAGGGACAGGGTCCTACGAGCAGTACTTC
NA | TRBJ1-2 | TRBV6-5 | NA | CASTQSGFSGYTF | TGTGCCAGCACGCAATCAGGGTTTTCTGGCTACACCTTC
NA | TRBJ1-1 | TRBV29-1 | NA | CSVAGPRITEAFF | TGCAGCGTTGCGGGTCCGAGGATCACTGAAGCTTTCTTT
NA | TRBJ1-1 | TRBV7-2 | NA | CASRVKGIMNTEAFF | TGTGCCAGCAGGGTCAAGGGGATTATGAACACTGAAGCTTTCTTT
NA | TRBJ2-2 | TRBV7-2 | NA | CASSPLTSGPGFSGELFF | TGTGCCAGCAGCCCCCTAACCTCGGGACCGGGATTCTCCGGGGAGCTGTTTTTT
NA | TRBJ2-3 | TRBV9 | NA | CASSVIVAVGSTDTQYF | TGTGCCAGCAGCGTAATAGTTGCGGTGGGAAGCACAGATACGCAGTATTTT
NA | TRBJ2-7 | TRBV5-1 | few | CASSTGSSYEQYF | TGCGCCAGCAGTACAGGGTCTTCCTACGAGCAGTACTTC